This TCR beta chain was captured by sequencing in a study of T cell repertoires in cytomegalovirus infection. Study-level background: CMV infection plus the matching HLA type was flagged by public TCR beta signatures. Findings of the study overall: Dominating the ex vivo response were TCR beta clonotypes that were CMV-specific and HLA-C-restricted. The study identified carriers of CMV plus the relevant HLA from cumulative public TCR beta family frequency.

Each CDR3 protein is one row after TCRdb ran MiXCR on the reads. Among 55,000 to 70,000 distinct CDR3 sequences, 20% to 25% were seen once, and the ten largest hold 60% to 85%. V shed 10 bases and J 4 bases; nucleotides not matched to a gene: 15. This CDR3 is 15 amino acids long. Germline V gene data show CDR1 as SGHTA and CDR2 as FQGNSA. In the case of this clonotype: The target antigen is unknown.

The TCR sequence derives from a human donor in good health (CMV status not recorded). Some clones in this sample may be carry-over from other donors' samples. This sequence joins TRBV7-2 and TRBJ2-5, with 7 bases fitting TRBD2. Input material: PBMCs, sequenced either directly or after in vitro stimulation (not recorded which). This CDR3 reads CATQMAGERAETQYF. The CDR3 DNA reads TGTGCCACCCAAATGGCGGGAGAAAGGGCAGAGACCCAGTACTTC.